This T cell receptor (beta chain) originates from a study of OX40 agonist ivuxolimab in advanced cancers. General study points: Average numbers of expanded clones were greater in CD8+ T cells than in CD4+. Partial responders at 0.1-3.0 mg/kg showed near-lowest clonal expansion.

Assay used: immunoSEQ multiplex PCR; TCRdb lists only in-frame clones, some missing. The table includes about 82,000 clones, 85% to 90% detected once. Turning to this clone: Antigen unknown.

The sequence was obtained from an adult with an advanced solid tumor such as melanoma, head and neck, liver or kidney cancer. The starting material was CD4+ or CD8+ T cells sorted from blood, obtained in a trial of the OX40 agonist ivuxolimab.

The DNA for the CDR3 is TGCGCCAGCAGCTTGGAATCGACAGGCACCGGGGAGCTGTTTTTT. This gives the protein CASSLESTGTGELFF. V and J are TRBV5-1 and TRBJ2-2, with D possibly TRBD1 on 6 matching bases. Trimming took 0 bases from V and 4 from J, leaving 10 bases between them. The CDR3 totals 15 residues. Per the germline V gene, CDR1 is SGHRS and CDR2 is YFSETQ.